Listed here is a single T cell receptor beta chain. The antigen remains unidentified. Sequencing was performed with immunoSEQ multiplex PCR; in TCRdb, only in-frame clones are kept and a portion is missing. The sample shows roughly 150,000 clones, about 76% of them seen only once. The data derive from a study of cytotoxic CD8 clonotypes in ibrutinib-treated CLL. Across the study: The patients comprised about eleven relapsed/refractory and over 14 treatment-naive cases, around 17 IGHV unmutated. Across samples, productive templates numbered 200,000 to 300,000 and productive rearrangements reached approximately 94,000 on average.

Regarding the study as a whole: Rising at ibrutinib response, clonality subsequently fell back toward baseline at progression.

Sample: PBMCs, taken after 24 months of ibrutinib treatment. This TCR was recovered from a human donor with chronic lymphocytic leukemia.

This CDR3 is CAWTGGARGYTF. The CDR3 region has the DNA TGTGCCTGGACCGGGGGGGCGCGGGGCTACACCTTC. The chain uses TRBV30 and TRBJ1-2, with a tentative D call TRBD1 (6 bases). CDR1 and CDR2 from the germline V gene are GTSNPN and SVGIG (reference sequence). The CDR3 has 12 amino acids. The V end was cut by 4 bases, the J end by 8 bases, with 14 bases between.